Listed below are T cell receptor beta chains from one sample, sequenced in a study of neoadjuvant nivolumab and ipilimumab in lung cancer. Clones were sequenced by immunoSEQ multiplex PCR, and TCRdb holds only the in-frame ones, with some missing. The data show tens of thousands of clones, with 90% seen just once and approximately 4.6% held by the top ten. The sequences come from peripheral blood, collected after neoadjuvant nivolumab, alone or with ipilimumab, at or shortly before surgery. The receptors stem from an adult with non-small cell lung cancer. Both conserved end residues are part of each CDR3.

cdr3_length: 14; j_call: TRBJ2-5; v_call: TRBV7-2; cdr3_aa: CASSLGGARETQYF
cdr3_length: 13; j_call: TRBJ1-3; v_call: TRBV10-3; cdr3_aa: CAITAGQGNTIYF
cdr3_length: 16; j_call: TRBJ2-3; v_call: TRBV6-6; cdr3_aa: CASSYGGGSRADTQYF
cdr3_length: 13; j_call: TRBJ1-4; v_call: TRBV29-1; cdr3_aa: CSVDPSGGEKLFF
cdr3_length: 14; j_call: TRBJ1-2; v_call: TRBV6-6; cdr3_aa: CASSPRDAPYGYTF
cdr3_length: 14; j_call: TRBJ2-7; v_call: TRBV10-3; cdr3_aa: CAISESSQTREQYF
cdr3_length: 14; j_call: TRBJ2-3; v_call: TRBV5-1; cdr3_aa: CASDAGLEADTQYF
cdr3_length: 13; j_call: TRBJ1-3; v_call: TRBV5-5; cdr3_aa: CASSTGLGNTIYF
cdr3_length: 14; j_call: TRBJ1-6; v_call: TRBV11-2; cdr3_aa: CASSLDGRSSPLHF
cdr3_length: 18; j_call: TRBJ2-7; v_call: TRBV14; cdr3_aa: CASSHSRAGSNSFGEQYF
cdr3_length: 14; j_call: TRBJ1-1; v_call: TRBV5-1; cdr3_aa: CASMTGRGNTEAFF
cdr3_length: 14; j_call: TRBJ1-5; v_call: TRBV6-1; cdr3_aa: CASSEMAGDQPQHF
cdr3_length: 14; j_call: TRBJ2-1; v_call: TRBV19; cdr3_aa: CASSIIGAYNEQFF
cdr3_length: 12; j_call: TRBJ1-1; v_call: TRBV19; cdr3_aa: CASRGMNTEAFF